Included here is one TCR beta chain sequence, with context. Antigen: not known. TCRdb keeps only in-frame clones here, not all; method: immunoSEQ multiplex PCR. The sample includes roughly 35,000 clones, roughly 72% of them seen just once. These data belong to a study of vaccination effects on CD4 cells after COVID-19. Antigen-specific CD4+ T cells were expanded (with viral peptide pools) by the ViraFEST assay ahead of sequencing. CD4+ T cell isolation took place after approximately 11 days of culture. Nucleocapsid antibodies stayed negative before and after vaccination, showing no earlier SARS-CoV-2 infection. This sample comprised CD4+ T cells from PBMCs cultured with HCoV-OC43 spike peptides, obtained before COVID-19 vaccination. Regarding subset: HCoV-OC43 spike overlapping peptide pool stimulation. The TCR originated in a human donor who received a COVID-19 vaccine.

The CDR3 nucleotides are TGTGCCACCAGCAAGAGGGGGTCCGGGGATCAGCCCCAGCATTTT. Its protein product is CATSKRGSGDQPQHF. The gene calls are TRBV15 and TRBJ1-5, with D possibly TRBD1 on 6 matching bases. The CDR3 extends over 15 amino acids. Germline V gene sequence: CDR1 LNHNV, CDR2 YYDKDF (reference sequence). V was trimmed by 4 bases and J by 5 bases, leaving 15 bases between them.